This passage covers 18 T cell receptor beta chains from one sample sequenced in a study of beta chain features in type 1 diabetes. The study, taken as a whole, reports: Shorter TCRB CDR3s, moderately but significantly so, were found in Type 1 diabetes patients in all four CD4+ subsets.

Expressed TCRB transcripts were sequenced because the isolated RNA had all been reverse transcribed beforehand. Assay: immunoSEQ multiplex PCR; the TCRdb copy retains only in-frame clones and omits some. Of roughly 330,000 clones listed, roughly 13% are singletons. No antigen has been assigned to these receptors. Sequencing was carried out using naive CD4+ T cells from blood. All receptors derive from a woman under 30 with type 1 diabetes.

The chain joins TRBV20-1 to TRBJ2-5; D gene ambiguous. Germline CDR1 DFQATT, CDR2 SNEGSKA (reference sequence). Trimming left V 4 bases short and J 5 bases short, with 8 bases between. This CDR3 is 11 amino acids long. The CDR3 spells CSAKLGETQYF. Written as DNA, the CDR3 is TGCAGTGCTAAGCTCGGGGAGACCCAGTACTTC.

This clone has more than one count but fewer than ten. This chain connects TRBV15 to TRBJ2-7, with a tentative D call TRBD2 (6 bases). Germline lookup yields CDR1 LNHNV and CDR2 YYDKDF (reference sequence). The length of the CDR3 is 15 residues. Trimming removed 8 bases at V and 1 base at J, with 18 bases between. CDR3 protein: CATGAGYASSYEQYF. Here the CDR3 DNA reads TGTGCCACCGGGGCGGGGTATGCGTCTTCCTACGAGCAGTACTTC. Variable domain in full (rest from reference TRBV15 and TRBJ2-7): DAMVIQNPRYQVTQFGKPVTLSCSQTLNHNVMYWYQQKSSQAPKLLFHYYDKDFNNEADTPDNFQSRRPNTSFCFLDIRSPGLGDTAMYLCATGAGYASSYEQYFGPGTRLTVT.

This chain connects TRBV5-4 to TRBJ2-3; D is perhaps TRBD1 (6 bases). The CDR3 runs 14 residues. Trimming stripped 2 bases from V and 2 bases from J, with 9 bases between. Germline CDR1 SGHNT, CDR2 YYREEE (reference sequence). CDR3: CASSFRDTTDTQYF. In DNA form, the CDR3 reads TGTGCCAGCAGCTTTCGGGACACCACAGATACGCAGTATTTT.

The gene calls are TRBV7-2 and TRBJ2-7; 7 bases match TRBD1. V lost 5 bases and J lost 3; bases outside the gene matches: 16. This CDR3 is built from 17 residues. Germline loops: CDR1 SGHTA, CDR2 FQGNSA. The CDR3 DNA sequence: TGTGCCAGCAGCCTAACCGACAGGGTTGGGCTGGGCTACGAGCAGTACTTC. Translating it yields CASSLTDRVGLGYEQYF.

Details on this clone: The junction shows a germline mismatch at one end, possibly a read error. This chain links TRBV7-9 with TRBJ1-3; D is ambiguous. The CDR3 length is 12 residues. Germline values: CDR1 SEHNR, CDR2 FQNEAQ (reference sequence). DNA of the CDR3: TGTGCCAGCAACTTATCCGGGAACACCATATATTTT. Its translation: CASNLSGNTIYF.

Notes on this clone: Other nucleotide sequences in the sample specify the same CDR3. The chain recombines TRBV28 with TRBJ2-7; perhaps TRBD1 as D (6 bases). The CDR3 is 14 amino acids. The V gene lost 3 bases and the J gene lost 0 bases, with 9 bases spanning the gap. Germline lookup yields CDR1 MDHEN and CDR2 SYDVKM. CDR3 bases: TGTGCCAGCAGTTTGGGGACACCCTCCTACGAGCAGTACTTC. Its translation is CASSLGTPSYEQYF. The variable domain in full, with the rest retrieved from reference TRBV28 and TRBJ2-7, is DVKVTQSSRYLVKRTGEKVFLECVQDMDHENMFWYRQDPGLGLRLIYFSYDVKMKEKGDIPEGYSVSREKKERFSLILESASTNQTSMYLCASSLGTPSYEQYFGPGTRLTVT.

This clone was seen a handful of times. The chain uses TRBV30 and TRBJ1-5, with a tentative D call TRBD1 (5 bases). The CDR3 sequence is 13 residues long. The germline V and J ends were trimmed by 5 bases and 3 bases, with 11 bases remaining between them. The germline V gene has CDR1 GTSNPN and CDR2 SVGIG (reference sequence). The CDR3 coding sequence is TGTGCCTGGGGTGGGGGGGACAATCAGCCCCAGCATTTT. Its translation is CAWGGGDNQPQHF.

The chain uses TRBV15 and TRBJ2-6; TRBD2 matches 12 bases. The CDR3 length is 17 residues. Germline V gives CDR1 LNHNV, CDR2 YYDKDF (reference sequence). V was clipped by 1 base and J by 2 bases; unmatched bases: 0. The CDR3 DNA reads as TGTGCCACCAGCAGAGCTAGCGGGAGGGCTGGGGCCAACGTCCTGACTTTC. Translating it yields CATSRASGRAGANVLTF.

The chain employs TRBV30 and TRBJ1-1, with no clear D. The CDR3 extends over 12 amino acids. Germline values: CDR1 GTSNPN, CDR2 SVGIG (reference sequence). The V gene lost 3 bases and the J gene lost 11 bases, with 16 bases spanning the gap. This CDR3 is CAWSSGRRAAFF. CDR3 bases: TGTGCCTGGAGCTCCGGGCGGCGGGCGGCTTTCTTT.

This clone was seen a few times. V and J are TRBV10-3 and TRBJ1-2; the match to TRBD1 covers 7 bases. This CDR3 is 15 amino acids long. CDR1 and CDR2 (germline): ENHRY, SYGVKD. V was pared by 3 bases and J by 3 bases, with 7 bases of the junction left unmatched. Here the CDR3 DNA reads TGTGCCATCAGTGATGGGGCAGGGGGATACTATGGCTACACCTTC. Its translation is CAISDGAGGYYGYTF.

This clone was seen more than once but under ten times. V gene TRBV19 combines with J gene TRBJ1-2; a weak D match, TRBD1 (5 bases). The CDR3 is 14 residues long. Trimming took off 4 bases at V and 8 bases at J, with 17 bases between the two ends. The germline gives CDR1 LNHDA, CDR2 SQIVND (reference sequence). The CDR3 DNA sequence: TGTGCCAGTAGTAAGAGACAGACCCCCGGAGGCTACACCTTC. Translated, it gives CASSKRQTPGGYTF. The whole variable domain, remainder taken from reference TRBV19 and TRBJ1-2, is DGGITQSPKYLFRKEGQNVTLSCEQNLNHDAMYWYRQDPGQGLRLIYYSQIVNDFQKGDIAEGYSVSREKKESFPLTVTSAQKNPTAFYLCASSKRQTPGGYTFGSGTRLTVV.

J is TRBJ2-1 and V is TRBV11-3; 12 bases align to TRBD2. V shed 8 bases, J shed 0 bases, and the junction held 11 bases outside the gene matches. Germline CDR1 SGHNT, CDR2 YENEEA. The CDR3 is 18 amino acids. The DNA of the CDR3 is TGTGCCAGCTGTAAGGGGACTAGCGGGCCGAGCTCCTACAATGAGCAGTTCTTC. As protein: CASCKGTSGPSSYNEQFF. Variable domain in full (rest from reference TRBV11-3 and TRBJ2-1): EAGVVQSPRYKIIEKKQPVAFWCNPISGHNTLYWYLQNLGQGPELLIRYENEEAVDDSQLPKDRFSAERLKGVDSTLKIQPAELGDSAVYLCASCKGTSGPSSYNEQFFGPGTRLTVL.

This clone turned up a few times. This CDR3 is CAWSADRAGEAFF. The CDR3 region has the DNA TGTGCCTGGAGTGCCGACAGGGCGGGTGAAGCTTTCTTT. The chain recombines TRBV30 with TRBJ1-1, with 7 nucleotides matching TRBD1. Germline trimming cut 1 base from V and 7 bases from J; bases unmatched to any gene: 6. Germline-derived CDR1 and CDR2 are GTSNPN and SVGIG (reference sequence). The CDR3 loop spans 13 amino acids.

The chain carries TRBV9 and TRBJ1-4; 9 positions agree with TRBD1. Germline loops: CDR1 SGDLS, CDR2 YYNGEE. The CDR3 consists of 15 residues. V dropped 4 bases and J dropped 8; count of bases not matched to a gene: 9. The CDR3 is CASSLRQGVGEKLFF. In nucleotides, the CDR3 is TGTGCCAGCAGCCTCCGACAGGGGGTAGGGGAAAAACTGTTTTTT.

This clone was counted only a few times. The chain combines TRBV2 with TRBJ2-2; D is possibly TRBD1 (6 bases). Germline V gives CDR1 SNHLY, CDR2 FYNNEI. V lost 6 bases and J 4 bases, leaving 9 bases between the germline ends. The CDR3 contains 13 residues. The CDR3 region is CASRDSSTGELFF. The CDR3 coding sequence is TGTGCCAGCAGGGACAGTTCCACCGGGGAGCTGTTTTTT. The whole variable domain, filled in from reference TRBV2 and TRBJ2-2, reads EPEVTQTPSHQVTQMGQEVILRCVPISNHLYFYWYRQILGQKVEFLVSFYNNEISEKSEIFDDQFSVERPDGSNFTLKIRSTKLEDSAMYFCASRDSSTGELFFGEGSRLTVL.

This clone was seen more than once but under ten times. This chain links TRBV13 with TRBJ2-4; 8 bases match TRBD1. This CDR3 is 14 amino acids long. The germline gives CDR1 PRHDT, CDR2 FYEKMQ (reference sequence). V shed 3 bases and J 6 bases; nucleotides not matched to a gene: 4. CDR3 sequence reads: CASSFRTGTNIQYF. In DNA, the CDR3 is TGTGCCAGCAGCTTTAGGACAGGGACAAACATTCAGTACTTC.

There are a few counts of this clone. The chain joins TRBV5-1 to TRBJ2-3, with TRBD2 matching over 11 bases. The J segment lost 4 bases and the V segment lost 6 bases, leaving 7 bases of the junction unmatched. CDR1 is SGHRS, CDR2 YFSETQ, per germline. This CDR3 region has 15 residues. CDR3 coding DNA: TGCGCCAGCACCCTACTAGCGGGAGTGGCAGATACGCAGTATTTT. Its translation is CASTLLAGVADTQYF. The full variable domain, rest sourced from reference TRBV5-1 and TRBJ2-3, is KAGVTQTPRYLIKTRGQQVTLSCSPISGHRSVSWYQQTPGQGLQFLFEYFSETQRNKGNFPGRFSGRQFSNSRSEMNVSTLELGDSALYLCASTLLAGVADTQYFGPGTRLTVL.

The table lists this clone with a few counts. DNA of the CDR3: TGTGCCTGGAGTGTACTGGACCGGGAGAAGCTGTTTTTT. It encodes CAWSVLDREKLFF. The chain has TRBV30 and TRBJ2-2, with D perhaps TRBD2 (6 bases). This CDR3 has 13 residues. CDR1 is GTSNPN and CDR2 is SVGIG in the germline V gene (reference sequence). Between the trimmed V and J ends, which lost 0 bases and 12 bases, there was a span of 14 bases. The full variable domain, with the rest looked up from reference TRBV30 and TRBJ2-2, is SQTIHQWPATLVQPVGSPLSLECTVEGTSNPNLYWYRQAAGRGLQLLFYSVGIGQISSEVPQNLSASRPQDRQFILSSKKLLLSDSGFYLCAWSVLDREKLFFGEGSRLTVL.